Presented here are 28 T cell receptor beta chains from one specimen sequenced in a study of control samples from healthy donors and cancer patients. Profiling relied on immunoSEQ multiplex PCR, and the TCRdb table lists in-frame clones only, not all of them. Of about 150,000 clones listed, 90% to 95% are singletons. The sample taken for sequencing was blood. Source of these receptors: a woman aged 30 to 39 in good health.

The rearrangement links TRBV24-1 to TRBJ2-2; no reliable D call. The length of the CDR3 is 15 residues. CDR1 is KGHDR, CDR2 SFDVKD, per germline. Trimming removed 1 base at V and 5 bases at J, with 10 bases between. The CDR3 nucleotides read TGTGCCACCAGTGATTTCGAAGGGATAACCGGGGAGCTGTTTTTT. This encodes CATSDFEGITGELFF.

The rearrangement links TRBV28 to TRBJ2-7; the D is unclear. Germline assignment: CDR1 MDHEN and CDR2 SYDVKM. This CDR3 comprises 11 residues. Between the trimmed V and J ends, which lost 6 bases and 7 bases, there was a span of 10 bases. The CDR3 reads CASRSLTEQYF. The CDR3 DNA sequence: TGTGCCAGCAGATCCCTTACTGAGCAGTACTTC.

The CDR3 is CASSLGPSTDTQYF. The CDR3 coding sequence is TGTGCCAGCAGCTTAGGGCCGAGCACAGATACGCAGTATTTT. V and J are TRBV11-2 and TRBJ2-3; D unclear. CDR3 size: 14 residues. The germline gives CDR1 SGHAT, CDR2 FQNNGV. Trimming stripped 1 base from V and 0 bases from J, with 5 bases between. Using reference TRBV11-2 and TRBJ2-3 for the parts outside the CDR3, the full variable domain is EAGVAQSPRYKIIEKRQSVAFWCNPISGHATLYWYQQILGQGPKLLIQFQNNGVVDDSQLPKDRFSAERLKGVDSTLKIQPAKLEDSAVYLCASSLGPSTDTQYFGPGTRLTVL.

This rearrangement joins TRBV9 to TRBJ2-1, with D perhaps TRBD1 (5 bases). Germline lookup yields CDR1 SGDLS and CDR2 YYNGEE. CDR3 size: 13 residues. Between the trimmed V and J ends, which lost 0 bases and 5 bases, there was a span of 6 bases. In DNA form, the CDR3 reads TGTGCCAGCAGCGTAGAAGGGGACAATGAGCAGTTCTTC. Translated, it gives CASSVEGDNEQFF.

The chain recombines TRBV7-2 with TRBJ2-2; no clear D. Germline lookup yields CDR1 SGHTA and CDR2 FQGNSA. Trimming removed 1 base at V and 4 bases at J, with 16 bases between. This CDR3 contains 17 residues. This chain's CDR3 is CASSLVFAGQPTGELFF. CDR3 DNA: TGTGCCAGCAGCTTAGTGTTCGCCGGCCAGCCCACCGGGGAGCTGTTTTTT.

There are a few counts of this clone. The chain employs TRBV11-2 and TRBJ2-2, with TRBD1 matching over 10 bases. CDR1 and CDR2 from the germline V gene are SGHAT and FQNNGV. Losses at the gene ends were 5 bases for V and 7 bases for J; bases not matched to a gene: 10. This CDR3 spans 16 amino acids. CDR3 sequence: CASSTLGQGVYGELFF. The CDR3, as DNA: TGTGCCAGCAGCACCCTTGGACAGGGGGTCTACGGGGAGCTGTTTTTT.

The chain combines TRBV18 with TRBJ1-1, with D hard to call. The length of the CDR3 is 12 residues. V was cut by 2 bases and J by 6 bases, with 7 bases left in between. Germline lookup yields CDR1 KGHSH and CDR2 LQKENI. The DNA for the CDR3 is TGTGCCAGCTCACCAGAGAGGGCTGAAGCTTTCTTT. Translated: CASSPERAEAFF.

The chain combines TRBV29-1 with TRBJ2-7; D may be TRBD1 or TRBD2 (5 bases each). The CDR3 consists of 12 residues. Per the germline V gene, CDR1 is SQVTM and CDR2 is ANQGSEA. The ends were cut back, 2 bases at V and 4 bases at J, with 9 bases in the middle. The CDR3 bases are TGCAGCGTTGAAAGGGGAGCGTACGAGCAGTACTTC. This encodes CSVERGAYEQYF.

The J gene is TRBJ1-5, the V gene TRBV25-1; TRBD1 aligns across 7 bases. With 4 bases clipped from V and 6 bases from J, the junction kept 3 bases outside the gene matches. The CDR3 is 13 residues long. Germline V gene sequence: CDR1 MGHDK, CDR2 SYGVNS. In DNA form, the CDR3 reads TGTGCCAGCAGTGCTCAGGGGGTTCAGCCCCAGCATTTT. It is translated as CASSAQGVQPQHF. The variable domain in full, completed from reference TRBV25-1 and TRBJ1-5, reads EADIYQTPRYLVIGTGKKITLECSQTMGHDKMYWYQQDPGMELHLIHYSYGVNSTEKGDLSSESTVSRIRTEHFPLTLESARPSHTSQYLCASSAQGVQPQHFGDGTRLSIL.

The J gene is TRBJ2-6, the V gene TRBV29-1, with no clear D. V was clipped by 4 bases and J by 0 bases, with 7 bases between them. The germline gives CDR1 SQVTM, CDR2 ANQGSEA. This CDR3 comprises 14 residues. For the CDR3, the DNA is TGCAGCGTTGCGGGCGTCTCTGGGGCCAACGTCCTGACTTTC. Its translation is CSVAGVSGANVLTF.

The chain uses TRBV7-9 and TRBJ1-3; D unclear. The CDR3 length is 14 residues. V lost 1 base, J lost 8 bases, and 12 bases lay in between. Germline V gene sequence: CDR1 SEHNR, CDR2 FQNEAQ (reference sequence). The CDR3 spells CASSLERVGDTIYF. The DNA for the CDR3 is TGTGCCAGCAGCTTAGAGAGGGTAGGAGACACCATATATTTT.

The J gene is TRBJ2-6, the V gene TRBV7-3; D unclear. V shed 3 bases and J shed 0 bases, with 9 bases lying between them. The CDR3 consists of 16 residues. The germline gives CDR1 SGHTA, CDR2 FQGTGA. CDR3: CASSFGQTSGANVLTF. The CDR3 region has the DNA TGTGCCAGCAGCTTTGGCCAGACCTCTGGGGCCAACGTCCTGACTTTC.

The chain is built from TRBV12-5 and TRBJ2-1, with a possible D match to TRBD2 (6 bases). Per germline, CDR1 LGHNT and CDR2 FRNRAP. V lost 0 bases to trimming and J lost 5 bases, with 17 bases between them. CDR3 size: 17 residues. The CDR3: CASGLVSRGTQHNEQFF. The CDR3 nucleotides are TGTGCTAGTGGTTTGGTTTCCCGCGGGACGCAACACAATGAGCAGTTCTTC.

This clone appeared once. The chain employs TRBV19 and TRBJ2-5; the match to TRBD2 covers 9 bases. Germline loops: CDR1 LNHDA, CDR2 SQIVND (reference sequence). The CDR3 spans 15 residues. The V gene end was trimmed by 3 bases and the J gene end by 3 bases; junction bases not matched to a gene: 5. CDR3 region: CASSIGGRAEETQYF. The CDR3 nucleotides read TGTGCCAGTAGTATTGGCGGGAGGGCCGAAGAGACCCAGTACTTC.

This CDR3 reads CAISVEINQPQHF. Here the CDR3 DNA reads TGTGCCATCAGTGTGGAGATCAATCAGCCCCAGCATTTT. V is TRBV10-3 and J is TRBJ1-5; no firm D call. The CDR3 extends over 13 amino acids. Germline V gene sequence: CDR1 ENHRY, CDR2 SYGVKD. V was pared by 4 bases and J by 3 bases, with 7 bases between.

The rearrangement joins TRBV27 to TRBJ2-1, with 9 bases that match TRBD2. The CDR3 totals 20 residues. The V gene's germline CDR1 is MNHEY and CDR2 SMNVEV (reference sequence). The ends lost 0 bases at V and 6 bases at J; junction bases unmatched: 18. The DNA of the CDR3 is TGTGCCAGCAGTTTATCGATCATTGGTGGTAGCGGGAGAATTGGCAATGAGCAGTTCTTC. Translation: CASSLSIIGGSGRIGNEQFF.

This clone was seen a handful of times. V usage is TRBV18 and J usage is TRBJ2-1; 10 nucleotides line up with TRBD1. The CDR3 contains 14 residues. Trimming cost V 3 bases and J 15 bases; bases outside gene matches: 11. The V gene's germline CDR1 is KGHSH and CDR2 LQKENI. The CDR3 reads CASSPDRGLSEPFF. The CDR3 region has the DNA TGTGCCAGCTCACCCGACAGGGGGCTCTCCGAACCGTTCTTC.

The chain links TRBV6-2 or TRBV6-3 to TRBJ2-1, with 7 positions matching TRBD1. With 5 bases clipped from V and 8 bases from J, the junction kept 6 bases outside the gene matches. CDR3 length equals 13 residues. Germline-derived CDR1 and CDR2 are MNHEY and SVGEGT. CDR3 coding DNA: TGTGCCAGCAGTGACAGGGTGATCGATGAGCAGTTCTTC. This translates into CASSDRVIDEQFF.

J is TRBJ1-2 and V is TRBV6-5; TRBD1 matches 7 bases. CDR1 is MNHEY and CDR2 is SVGAGI in the germline V gene. V lost 0 bases to trimming and J lost 7 bases; unmatched junction nucleotides: 2. There are 13 residues in the CDR3. The CDR3 sequence: CASSYSGGAGYTF. CDR3 bases: TGTGCCAGCAGTTACTCAGGGGGCGCTGGCTACACCTTC.

The rearrangement joins TRBV19 to TRBJ1-5, with TRBD1 identical over 7 bases. Trimming removed 7 bases from V and 7 bases from J; junction bases left unmatched: 10. Per germline, CDR1 LNHDA and CDR2 SQIVND (reference sequence). The CDR3 is 14 residues long. DNA for the CDR3: TGTGCCAGTAATGGCAGGGGGTTGGGGCAGCCCCAGCATTTT. Encoded protein: CASNGRGLGQPQHF.

The V call is TRBV11-2, the J call TRBJ2-3; no clear D. The germline V gene encodes CDR1 SGHAT and CDR2 FQNNGV. This CDR3 has 12 amino acids. V was pared by 2 bases and J by 3 bases, with 3 bases between. In DNA, the CDR3 is TGTGCCAGCAGCTTATTTACAGATACGCAGTATTTT. It specifies CASSLFTDTQYF.

This chain joins TRBV11-3 and TRBJ1-5; 8 bases align to TRBD1. Unmatched junction bases numbered 9, after V lost 0 bases and J lost 5 bases. Germline values: CDR1 SGHNT, CDR2 YENEEA. CDR3 length: 17 amino acids. The CDR3 region has the DNA TGTGCCAGCAGCTTAGATCAGAGACAGGGGTCCGATCAGCCCCAGCATTTT. Translated: CASSLDQRQGSDQPQHF. Drawing the rest from reference TRBV11-3 and TRBJ1-5, the complete variable domain is EAGVVQSPRYKIIEKKQPVAFWCNPISGHNTLYWYLQNLGQGPELLIRYENEEAVDDSQLPKDRFSAERLKGVDSTLKIQPAELGDSAVYLCASSLDQRQGSDQPQHFGDGTRLSIL.

The chain is built from TRBV7-8 and TRBJ2-3, with 9 bases that match TRBD1. The CDR3 runs to 16 residues. Trimming at V came to 5 bases and at J to 2 bases, leaving 8 bases not matched to a gene. The germline CDR1 and CDR2 sequences are SGHVS and FQNEAQ. DNA for the CDR3: TGTGCCAGCAGCGTGCCGGGACAGGGTCCCACAGATACGCAGTATTTT. This gives the protein CASSVPGQGPTDTQYF.

The V gene is TRBV28, the J gene TRBJ1-5; no firm D call. The CDR3 contains 14 residues. CDR1 MDHEN and CDR2 SYDVKM come from the germline V gene. V shed 4 bases and J shed 10 bases, with 17 bases lying between them. Written as DNA, the CDR3 is TGTGCCAGCAGTTCCATACCGGTAACACAACCCCAGCATTTT. Amino acids: CASSSIPVTQPQHF.

This clone came up a few times. The chain employs TRBV4-1 and TRBJ1-2; D may be TRBD1 (6 bases). V was shortened by 3 bases and J by 1 base, with 21 bases between the two germline ends. Germline lookup yields CDR1 MGHRA and CDR2 YSYEKL. This CDR3 contains 18 residues. CDR3 amino acids: CASSHLVGGRESNYGYTF. In DNA form, the CDR3 reads TGCGCCAGCAGCCACCTAGTTGGGGGGCGCGAGAGTAACTATGGCTACACCTTC.

The J gene is TRBJ2-1, the V gene TRBV24-1; 9 nucleotides match TRBD1. The V segment lost 1 base and the J segment 7 bases; nucleotides outside the gene matches: 4. The CDR3 is 15 amino acids. Germline values: CDR1 KGHDR, CDR2 SFDVKD. The CDR3 coding sequence is TGTGCCACCAGTGATTTATGGGACAGGGAGAATGAGCAGTTCTTC. Amino acid sequence: CATSDLWDRENEQFF.

The CDR3 DNA reads as TGTGCCAGCAGCTTGTTGGTACACAGCAGGACCAATGAGCAGTTCTTC. It codes for CASSLLVHSRTNEQFF. The chain links TRBV5-4 to TRBJ2-1; no definite D call. The germline gives CDR1 SGHNT, CDR2 YYREEE (reference sequence). The CDR3 contains 16 residues. Trimming removed 1 base from V and 6 bases from J, with 17 bases in between. The full variable domain, rest sourced from reference TRBV5-4 and TRBJ2-1, is ETGVTQSPTHLIKTRGQQVTLRCSSQSGHNTVSWYQQALGQGPQFIFQYYREEENGRGNFPPRFSGLQFPNYSSELNVNALELDDSALYLCASSLLVHSRTNEQFFGPGTRLTVL.

V usage is TRBV7-9 and J usage is TRBJ1-3; unclear D gene. There are 15 residues in the CDR3. Trimming took 3 bases from V and 0 from J, leaving 9 bases between them. CDR1 SEHNR and CDR2 FQNEAQ come from the germline V gene (reference sequence). The CDR3 is CASSFYSSSGNTIYF. The CDR3 region has the DNA TGTGCCAGCAGCTTCTACAGCAGCTCTGGAAACACCATATATTTT.